This T cell receptor (beta chain) was recovered during a study of T cell changes during pregnancy in multiple sclerosis. Libraries were prepared by immunoSEQ multiplex PCR; TCRdb keeps only in-frame clonotypes and omits some of them. This table has about 79,000 clones, 75% to 95% appearing once. The CDR3 has 19 amino acids. J gave up 1 base and V 5 bases, and 14 bases lay outside the gene matches. The germline gives CDR1 SEHNR, CDR2 FQNEAQ (reference sequence). Sample: CD4+ T cells from peripheral blood mononuclear cells, taken in the second trimester of pregnancy. The V and J genes are TRBV7-9 and TRBJ2-6, with 7 positions matching TRBD1. The receptor was isolated from a female donor with multiple sclerosis, enrolled in a pregnancy study. CDR3 bases: TGTGCCAGCAGCCCACGGACAGGTTTGTTTAAATCTGGGGCCAACGTCCTGACTTTC. Encoded protein: CASSPRTGLFKSGANVLTF.